This T cell receptor (beta chain) was observed in a study of shared clonotypes between healthy human individuals. V was shortened by 2 bases and J by 3 bases, with 5 bases between the two germline ends. CDR1 and CDR2 (germline): WNHNN, SYGVQD (reference sequence). The CDR3 consists of 13 residues. With respect to this clone: Its antigen is not known.

Sequenced by immunoSEQ multiplex PCR; TCRdb stores in-frame clones only, minus some. The table includes some 700,000 clones, around 90% detected once. Findings and limits, study-wide: Richness estimates generally favored naive over memory subsets. What limited the represented genetic and exposure-history diversity was the small number of donors.

Sequenced material: memory CD8+ T cells from PBMCs. Indicated subset: CD45RO+ cells pooled with CCR7-negative TemRA cells. The TCR originated in a young man in good health. Some clones in this sample may be carry-over from other donors' samples. J is TRBJ2-4 and V is TRBV10-1, with a tentative D call TRBD2 (5 bases). DNA for the CDR3: TGCGCCAGCAGTGAGACTAGCAAAAACATTCAGTACTTC. Amino acids: CASSETSKNIQYF.